The 24 T cell receptor beta chains presented below share a single source sample, sequenced in a study of long-term antiretroviral therapy in people with HIV. Investigators performed immunoSEQ version v3.0 at survey level. Sequenced by immunoSEQ multiplex PCR; TCRdb stores in-frame clones only, minus some. The table has about 23,000 clones, over 75% seen once. The source was unsorted PBMCs, collected 1.5 years after starting antiretroviral therapy. These receptors were obtained from a man aged 25 to 45 with HIV.

J is TRBJ2-7 and V is TRBV29-1, with 7 bases fitting TRBD2. The CDR3 loop spans 15 amino acids. The V segment lost 4 bases and the J segment 0 bases; nucleotides outside the gene matches: 9. The V gene's germline CDR1 is SQVTM and CDR2 ANQGSEA. DNA for the CDR3: TGCAGCGTTGGCGGGGGAGCCCTTGGCTCCTACGAGCAGTACTTC. Translating it yields CSVGGGALGSYEQYF.

V is TRBV27 and J is TRBJ1-2; D may be TRBD1 (6 bases). The germline V gene encodes CDR1 MNHEY and CDR2 SMNVEV (reference sequence). There are 13 residues in the CDR3. V was clipped by 10 bases and J by 2 bases, with 14 bases between them. The CDR3 is CATSRTVNYGYTF. The CDR3 DNA follows: TGTGCCACCTCCAGGACAGTGAACTATGGCTACACCTTC.

In its sample, this clone was seen once. The CDR3 protein is CASSNPGLGSDTQYF. The CDR3 region has the DNA TGTGCCAGTAGTAACCCGGGACTAGGGTCTGATACGCAGTATTTT. This chain connects TRBV19 to TRBJ2-3; TRBD2 agrees at 8 bases. Germline-derived CDR1 and CDR2 are LNHDA and SQIVND (reference sequence). The CDR3 runs 15 residues. V lost 4 bases and J lost 6; bases outside the gene matches: 9.

The chain couples TRBV6-1 to TRBJ1-3; no clear D gene. Trimming removed 4 bases from V and 0 bases from J, with 7 bases in between. CDR1 is MNHNS and CDR2 is SASEGT in the germline V gene. CDR3 length equals 14 residues. As DNA, the CDR3 is TGTGCCAGCAGTGGTCCAAACTCTGGAAACACCATATATTTT. Translated, it gives CASSGPNSGNTIYF.

This chain links TRBV19 with TRBJ1-1; 9 nucleotides agree with TRBD1. In germline, CDR1 is LNHDA, CDR2 SQIVND (reference sequence). CDR3 length: 14 amino acids. With 6 bases clipped from V and 6 bases from J, the junction kept 8 bases outside the gene matches. CDR3 sequence reads: CASSRDRVAPEAFF. CDR3 coding DNA: TGTGCCAGTAGCCGGGACAGGGTCGCCCCTGAAGCTTTCTTT.

The chain carries TRBV5-1 and TRBJ2-7, with D possibly matching TRBD1 (7 bases). The CDR3 sequence is 16 residues long. CDR1 and CDR2 from the germline V gene are SGHRS and YFSETQ. Trimming removed 6 bases at V and 5 bases at J, with 24 bases between. The CDR3 DNA follows: TGCGCCAGCACCATTCCGCGAGGAGGGGGCAGCGACGAGCAGTACTTC. It specifies CASTIPRGGGSDEQYF.

The chain has TRBV5-1 and TRBJ2-5; TRBD2 agrees at 16 bases. Germline V gene sequence: CDR1 SGHRS, CDR2 YFSETQ. V trimming: 4 bases; J trimming: 2 bases; junction bases outside the gene matches: 2. The CDR3 contains 16 residues. The CDR3 sequence: CASSQGLAGGQETQYF. In DNA form, the CDR3 reads TGCGCCAGCAGCCAGGGACTAGCGGGAGGGCAAGAGACCCAGTACTTC.

This clone was counted a single time. This sequence joins TRBV5-8 and TRBJ1-5, with D possibly TRBD1 on 6 matching bases. This CDR3 comprises 13 residues. CDR1 and CDR2 from the germline V gene are SGHTS and YDEGEE. Trimming cost V 7 bases and J 4 bases, with 12 bases left between them. The CDR3 sequence: CASGLQGNQPQHF. CDR3 nucleotide sequence: TGTGCCAGCGGGCTACAGGGTAATCAGCCCCAGCATTTT. Variable domain in full (rest from reference TRBV5-8 and TRBJ1-5): EAGVTQSPTHLIKTRGQQATLRCSPISGHTSVYWYQQALGLGLQFLLWYDEGEERNRGNFPPRFSGRQFPNYSSELNVNALELEDSALYLCASGLQGNQPQHFGDGTRLSIL.

The table lists this clone with a few counts. The rearrangement uses TRBV6-1 and TRBJ1-1, with D possibly being TRBD1 (6 bases). Germline V gives CDR1 MNHNS, CDR2 SASEGT. V lost 1 base to trimming and J lost 4 bases, with 10 bases between them. CDR3 length: 14 residues. CDR3 region: CASSEVGRGTEAFF. The DNA for the CDR3 is TGTGCCAGCAGTGAAGTTGGCAGGGGCACTGAAGCTTTCTTT.

The V call is TRBV5-1, the J call TRBJ2-2; 7 bases agree with TRBD1. The CDR3 spans 14 residues. Germline assignment: CDR1 SGHRS and CDR2 YFSETQ. V gave up 4 bases and J gave up 2 bases; unmatched junction bases: 2. The CDR3 bases are TGCGCCAGCAGCCGGGACAGTAACACCGGGGAGCTGTTTTTT. Its protein is CASSRDSNTGELFF.

The chain joins TRBV7-3 to TRBJ1-1; unclear D gene. CDR1 is SGHTA, CDR2 FQGTGA, per germline. Trimming removed 8 bases from V and 1 base from J, with 11 bases in between. CDR3 length: 13 residues. CDR3 coding DNA: TGTGCCAGCCGCTGGGCGAAGAACACTGAAGCTTTCTTT. This gives the protein CASRWAKNTEAFF.

This clone was found a few times. V is TRBV27 and J is TRBJ2-7, with a possible D match to TRBD2 (7 bases). There are 15 residues in the CDR3. The germline CDR1 and CDR2 sequences are MNHEY and SMNVEV (reference sequence). V was pared by 0 bases and J by 4 bases, with 13 bases between. This CDR3 is CASSLSTGGQYEQYF. The CDR3 DNA is TGTGCCAGCAGTTTATCTACGGGAGGACAGTACGAGCAGTACTTC.

The chain recombines TRBV7-2 with TRBJ1-5, with 7 bases that match TRBD1. This CDR3 comprises 15 residues. Germline loops: CDR1 SGHTA, CDR2 FQGNSA. Trimming at V came to 1 base and at J to 1 base, leaving 1 base not matched to a gene. Here the CDR3 reads CASSLGRGSNQPQHF. The CDR3 DNA follows: TGTGCCAGCAGCTTAGGCAGGGGGAGCAATCAGCCCCAGCATTTT.

This sequence joins TRBV5-4 and TRBJ2-7; D gene uncertain. The CDR3 loop spans 13 amino acids. Looked up from germline, CDR1 is SGHNT and CDR2 is YYREEE (reference sequence). Trimming shortened V by 0 bases and J by 2 bases, and 6 bases separated the two germline ends. The CDR3 reads CASSLGAPYEQYF. The CDR3 bases are TGTGCCAGCAGCTTGGGGGCCCCCTACGAGCAGTACTTC. The complete variable domain, with remaining parts taken from reference TRBV5-4 and TRBJ2-7, reads ETGVTQSPTHLIKTRGQQVTLRCSSQSGHNTVSWYQQALGQGPQFIFQYYREEENGRGNFPPRFSGLQFPNYSSELNVNALELDDSALYLCASSLGAPYEQYFGPGTRLTVT.

The J gene is TRBJ1-3, the V gene TRBV7-9, with D unclear. With 3 bases removed from V and 0 bases from J, the gap between germline ends came to 3 bases. CDR3 length: 13 residues. Germline CDR1 reads SEHNR; CDR2 reads FQNEAQ (reference sequence). The CDR3 region is CASSLSSGNTIYF. The CDR3 region has the DNA TGTGCCAGCAGCTTGAGCTCTGGAAACACCATATATTTT.

V and J are TRBV27 and TRBJ2-7, with 7 bases that match TRBD1. The germline gives CDR1 MNHEY, CDR2 SMNVEV (reference sequence). This CDR3 comprises 12 residues. After removal of 1 base from V and 6 bases from J, the junction contained 0 bases not matched to a gene. The CDR3 sequence is CASSLYRGEQYF. The CDR3 nucleotides read TGTGCCAGCAGTTTATACAGGGGCGAGCAGTACTTC.

CDR3 DNA sequence: TGTGCCAGTTCTCCGGGGGGGGGCTACTACGAGCAGTACTTC. It codes for CASSPGGGYYEQYF. The gene calls are TRBV19 and TRBJ2-7, with 8 positions matching TRBD2. V gave up 8 bases and J gave up 3 bases; unmatched junction bases: 9. The germline CDR1 and CDR2 sequences are LNHDA and SQIVND (reference sequence). The CDR3 extends over 14 amino acids.

V is TRBV13 and J is TRBJ2-3, with 7 bases lining up with TRBD2. Germline CDR1 reads PRHDT; CDR2 reads FYEKMQ (reference sequence). The CDR3 consists of 14 residues. Unmatched junction bases numbered 4, after V lost 5 bases and J lost 2 bases. CDR3 nucleotides: TGTGCCAGCAGCCCCCGGGGGGACACAGATACGCAGTATTTT. Translation gives CASSPRGDTDTQYF.

The chain couples TRBV5-4 to TRBJ2-7, with TRBD1 identical over 8 bases. Per germline, CDR1 SGHNT and CDR2 YYREEE (reference sequence). The CDR3 spans 15 residues. V lost 0 bases and J lost 8; bases outside the gene matches: 10. The CDR3 nucleotides are TGTGCCAGCAGCTTGGTAGGGACAGGAGGTCCTCAGCAGTACTTC. Protein sequence: CASSLVGTGGPQQYF.

The chain recombines TRBV19 with TRBJ1-3; no definite D call. The CDR3 has 16 amino acids. Germline V gene data show CDR1 as LNHDA and CDR2 as SQIVND (reference sequence). The ends were cut back, 3 bases at V and 0 bases at J, with 12 bases in the middle. The CDR3: CASSIPGGPSGNTIYF. CDR3 coding DNA: TGTGCCAGTAGTATCCCGGGCGGCCCCTCTGGAAACACCATATATTTT.

The rearrangement joins TRBV7-9 to TRBJ1-4, with D tentatively TRBD1 (6 bases). Trimming left V 0 bases short and J 8 bases short, with 16 bases between. The germline V gene has CDR1 SEHNR and CDR2 FQNEAQ (reference sequence). The CDR3 extends over 16 amino acids. The CDR3 DNA is TGTGCCAGCAGCTTAGCGCTGGGGGGCGCGGAGGAAAAACTGTTTTTT. Translation gives CASSLALGGAEEKLFF.

The CDR3 sequence: CASSLGVKGLWDEAFF. CDR3 coding DNA: TGTGCCAGCAGCTTAGGGGTAAAGGGTCTTTGGGATGAAGCTTTCTTT. The chain employs TRBV7-9 and TRBJ1-1; D not resolved. This CDR3 region has 16 residues. Trimming took off 1 base at V and 7 bases at J, with 19 bases between the two ends. In germline, CDR1 is SEHNR, CDR2 FQNEAQ (reference sequence).

The chain carries TRBV6-5 and TRBJ2-5; no clear D. Per the germline V gene, CDR1 is MNHEY and CDR2 is SVGAGI. V was trimmed by 8 bases and J by 4 bases, leaving 14 bases between them. The length of the CDR3 is 13 residues. The CDR3 coding sequence is TGTGCCAGCCAAGGGTCCAAAGGAGAGACCCAGTACTTC. It specifies CASQGSKGETQYF.

J is TRBJ2-7 and V is TRBV28, with a weak D call TRBD1 (6 bases). This CDR3 spans 16 amino acids. V lost 8 bases, J lost 3 bases, and 23 bases lay in between. From germline, CDR1 is MDHEN and CDR2 SYDVKM. The CDR3 here is CASPPHLDSLSYEQYF. CDR3 DNA sequence: TGTGCCAGCCCCCCGCATTTGGACAGTCTTAGCTACGAGCAGTACTTC.